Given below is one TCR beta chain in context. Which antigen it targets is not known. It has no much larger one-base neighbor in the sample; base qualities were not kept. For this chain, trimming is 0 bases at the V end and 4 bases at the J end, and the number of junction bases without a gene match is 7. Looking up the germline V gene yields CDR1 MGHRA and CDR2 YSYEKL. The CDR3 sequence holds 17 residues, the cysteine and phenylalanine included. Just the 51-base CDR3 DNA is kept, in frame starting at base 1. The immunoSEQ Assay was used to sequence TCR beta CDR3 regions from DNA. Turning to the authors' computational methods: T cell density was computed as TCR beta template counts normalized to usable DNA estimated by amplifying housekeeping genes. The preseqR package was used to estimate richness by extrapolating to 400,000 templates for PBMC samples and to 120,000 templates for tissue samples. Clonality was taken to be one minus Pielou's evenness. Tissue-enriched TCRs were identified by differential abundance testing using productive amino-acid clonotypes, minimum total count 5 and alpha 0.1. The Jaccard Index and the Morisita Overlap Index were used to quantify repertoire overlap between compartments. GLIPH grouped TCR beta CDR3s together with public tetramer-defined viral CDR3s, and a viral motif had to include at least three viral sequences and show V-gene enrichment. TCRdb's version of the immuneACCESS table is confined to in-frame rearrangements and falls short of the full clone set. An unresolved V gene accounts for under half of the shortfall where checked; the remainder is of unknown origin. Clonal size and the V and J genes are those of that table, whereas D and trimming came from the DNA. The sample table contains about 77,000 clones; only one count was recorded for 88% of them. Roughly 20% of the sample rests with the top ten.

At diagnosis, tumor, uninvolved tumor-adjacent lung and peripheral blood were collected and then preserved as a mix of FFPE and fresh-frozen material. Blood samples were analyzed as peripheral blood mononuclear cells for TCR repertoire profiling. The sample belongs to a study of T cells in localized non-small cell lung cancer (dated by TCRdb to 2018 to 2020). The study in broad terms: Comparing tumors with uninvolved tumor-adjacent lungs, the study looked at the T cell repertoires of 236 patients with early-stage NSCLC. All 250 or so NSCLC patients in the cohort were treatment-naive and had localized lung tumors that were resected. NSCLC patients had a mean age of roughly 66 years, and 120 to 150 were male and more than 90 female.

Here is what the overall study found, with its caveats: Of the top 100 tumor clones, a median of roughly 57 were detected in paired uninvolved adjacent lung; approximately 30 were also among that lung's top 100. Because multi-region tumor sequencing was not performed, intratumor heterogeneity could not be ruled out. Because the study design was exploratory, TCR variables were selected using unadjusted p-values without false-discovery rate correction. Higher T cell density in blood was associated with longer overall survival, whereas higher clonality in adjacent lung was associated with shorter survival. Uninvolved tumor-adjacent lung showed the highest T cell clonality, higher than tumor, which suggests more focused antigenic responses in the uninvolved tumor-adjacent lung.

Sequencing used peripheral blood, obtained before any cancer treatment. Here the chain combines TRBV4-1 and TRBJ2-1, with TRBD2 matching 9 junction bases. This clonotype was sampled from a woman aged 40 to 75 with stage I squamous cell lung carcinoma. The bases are TGCGCCAGCAGCCAAGACGAGGCGGGGGGGTCTTACAATGAGCAGTTCTTC. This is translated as CASSQDEAGGSYNEQFF.